Reported below is one T cell receptor (beta chain). The antigen is not known. This entry is derived from a study of cytomegalovirus exposure and HLA in healthy donors. Findings and caveats of the study: About 90% or about 30% of the time was how often most TCR beta V segments were productive, according to an earlier analysis.

The CDR3 is 16 residues long. V lost 3 bases to trimming and J lost 3 bases, with 17 bases between them. Germline assignment: CDR1 SGHRS and CDR2 YFSETQ. Researchers ran the PCR with 60 Vbeta and 13 Jbeta primers. Assay: immunoSEQ multiplex PCR; the TCRdb copy retains only in-frame clones and omits some. The sample lists about 200,000 clones; approximately 86% were seen once. Sequenced: PBMCs. The V gene is TRBV5-1, the J gene TRBJ2-3; D perhaps matches TRBD1 (7 bases). The TCR sequence derives from a woman aged 25 to 39 in good health and CMV-seronegative. The CDR3: CASSWGADRATDTQYF. The DNA of the CDR3 is TGCGCCAGCAGCTGGGGGGCCGACAGGGCGACAGATACGCAGTATTTT.